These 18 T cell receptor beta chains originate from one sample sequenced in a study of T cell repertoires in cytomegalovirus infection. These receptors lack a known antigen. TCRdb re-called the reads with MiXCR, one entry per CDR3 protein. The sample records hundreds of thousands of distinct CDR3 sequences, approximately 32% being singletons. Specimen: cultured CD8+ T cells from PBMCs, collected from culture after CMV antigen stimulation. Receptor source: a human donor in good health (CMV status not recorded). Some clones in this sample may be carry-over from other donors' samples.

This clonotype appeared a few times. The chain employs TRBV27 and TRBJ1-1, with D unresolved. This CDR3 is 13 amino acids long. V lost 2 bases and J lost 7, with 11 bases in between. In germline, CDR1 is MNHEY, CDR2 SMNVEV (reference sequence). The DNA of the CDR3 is TGTGCCAGCAGTTTAGGGGTGCAGGTTGAAGCTTTCTTT. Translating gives CASSLGVQVEAFF.

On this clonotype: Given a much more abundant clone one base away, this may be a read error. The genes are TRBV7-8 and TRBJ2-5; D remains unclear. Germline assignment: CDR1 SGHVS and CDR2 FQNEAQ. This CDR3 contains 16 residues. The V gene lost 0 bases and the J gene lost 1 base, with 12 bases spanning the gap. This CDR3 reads CASSLATIGPQETQYF. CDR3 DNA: TGTGCCAGCAGCTTAGCAACGATAGGACCCCAAGAGACCCAGTACTTC.

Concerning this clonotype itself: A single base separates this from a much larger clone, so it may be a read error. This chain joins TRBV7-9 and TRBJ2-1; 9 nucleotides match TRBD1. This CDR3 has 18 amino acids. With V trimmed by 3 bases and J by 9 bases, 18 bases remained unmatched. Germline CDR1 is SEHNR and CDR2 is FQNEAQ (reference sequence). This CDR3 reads CASSFQFRGQGVPIEQFF. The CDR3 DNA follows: TGTGCCAGCAGCTTCCAATTCCGGGGACAGGGTGTTCCCATTGAGCAGTTCTTC. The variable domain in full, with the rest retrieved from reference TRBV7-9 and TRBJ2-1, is DTGVSQNPRHKITKRGQNVTFRCDPISEHNRLYWYRQTLGQGPEFLTYFQNEAQLEKSRLLSDRFSAERPKGSFSTLEIQRTEQGDSAMYLCASSFQFRGQGVPIEQFFGPGTRLTVL.

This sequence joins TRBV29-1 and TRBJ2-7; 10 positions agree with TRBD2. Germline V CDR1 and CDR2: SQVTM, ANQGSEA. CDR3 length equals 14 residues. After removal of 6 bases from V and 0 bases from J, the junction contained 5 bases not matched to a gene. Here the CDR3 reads CSVGGLAYSYEQYF. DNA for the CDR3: TGCAGCGTCGGGGGACTAGCGTACTCCTACGAGCAGTACTTC.

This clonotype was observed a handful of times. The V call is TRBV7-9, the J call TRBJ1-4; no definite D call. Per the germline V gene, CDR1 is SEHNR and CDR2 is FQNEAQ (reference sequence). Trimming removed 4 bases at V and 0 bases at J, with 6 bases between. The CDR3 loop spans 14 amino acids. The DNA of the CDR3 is TGTGCCAGCAGCTCGGTTGCAACTAATGAAAAACTGTTTTTT. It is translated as CASSSVATNEKLFF.

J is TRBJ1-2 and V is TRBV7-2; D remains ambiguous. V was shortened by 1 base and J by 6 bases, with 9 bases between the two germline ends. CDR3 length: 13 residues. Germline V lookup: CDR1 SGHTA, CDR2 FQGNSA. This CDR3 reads CASSLVDTDGYTF. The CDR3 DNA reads TGTGCCAGCAGCTTAGTAGACACCGATGGCTACACCTTC.

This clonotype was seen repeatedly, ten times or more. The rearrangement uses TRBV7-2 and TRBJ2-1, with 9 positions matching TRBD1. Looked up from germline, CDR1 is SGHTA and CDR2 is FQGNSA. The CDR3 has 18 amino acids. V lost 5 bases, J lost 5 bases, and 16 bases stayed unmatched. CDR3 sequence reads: CASSLGWGGQGPHNEQFF. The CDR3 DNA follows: TGTGCCAGCAGCCTAGGTTGGGGGGGACAGGGTCCTCACAATGAGCAGTTCTTC. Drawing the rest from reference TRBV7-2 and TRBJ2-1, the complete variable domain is GAGVSQSPSNKVTEKGKDVELRCDPISGHTALYWYRQSLGQGLEFLIYFQGNSAPDKSGLPSDRFSAERTGGSVSTLTIQRTQQEDSAVYLCASSLGWGGQGPHNEQFFGPGTRLTVL.

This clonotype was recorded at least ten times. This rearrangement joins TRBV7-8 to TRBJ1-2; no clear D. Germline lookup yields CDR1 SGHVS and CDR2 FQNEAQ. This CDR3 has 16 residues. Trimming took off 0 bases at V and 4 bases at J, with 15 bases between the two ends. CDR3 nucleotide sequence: TGTGCCAGCAGCTTAGCTCGGCATGGCGCGGGCTATGGCTACACCTTC. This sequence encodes CASSLARHGAGYGYTF.

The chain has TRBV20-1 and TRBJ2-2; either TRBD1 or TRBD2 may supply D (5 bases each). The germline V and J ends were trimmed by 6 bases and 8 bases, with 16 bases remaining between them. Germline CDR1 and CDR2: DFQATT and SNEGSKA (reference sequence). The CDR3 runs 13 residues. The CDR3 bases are TGCAGTGCCAGGGACGACTTTGAGGGGGAGCTGTTTTTT. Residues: CSARDDFEGELFF.

The CDR3 DNA follows: TGTGCCAGTGGAGCGGGAATTCGGAATCAGCCCCAGCATTTT. Translating it yields CASGAGIRNQPQHF. The chain has TRBV5-6 and TRBJ1-5; D remains ambiguous. Per the germline V gene, CDR1 is SGHDT and CDR2 is YYEEEE. V dropped 8 bases and J dropped 4 bases, with 16 bases sitting between them. The CDR3 extends over 14 amino acids.

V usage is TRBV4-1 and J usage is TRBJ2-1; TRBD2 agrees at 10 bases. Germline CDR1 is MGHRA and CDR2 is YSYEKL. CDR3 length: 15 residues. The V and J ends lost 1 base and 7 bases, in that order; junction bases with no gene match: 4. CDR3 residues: CASSQVAGGGNEQFF. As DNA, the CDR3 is TGCGCCAGCAGCCAAGTAGCGGGGGGCGGGAATGAGCAGTTCTTC.

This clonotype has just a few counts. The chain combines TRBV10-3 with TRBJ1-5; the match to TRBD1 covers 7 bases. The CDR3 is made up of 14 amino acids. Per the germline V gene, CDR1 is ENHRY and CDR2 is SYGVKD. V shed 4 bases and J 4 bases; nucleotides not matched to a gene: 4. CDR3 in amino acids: CAISGGQANQPQHF. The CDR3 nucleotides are TGTGCCATCAGTGGAGGACAGGCAAATCAGCCCCAGCATTTT.

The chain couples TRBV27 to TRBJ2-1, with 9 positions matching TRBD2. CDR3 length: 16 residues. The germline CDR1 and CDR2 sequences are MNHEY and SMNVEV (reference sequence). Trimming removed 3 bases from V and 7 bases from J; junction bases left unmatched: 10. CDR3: CASSFVGGTSTNEQFF. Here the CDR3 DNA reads TGTGCCAGCAGTTTTGTCGGCGGGACTAGCACGAATGAGCAGTTCTTC.

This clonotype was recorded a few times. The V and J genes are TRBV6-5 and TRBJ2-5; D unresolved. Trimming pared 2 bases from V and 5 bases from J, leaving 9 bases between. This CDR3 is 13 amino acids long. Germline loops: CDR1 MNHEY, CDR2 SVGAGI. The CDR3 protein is CASSYGSLETQYF. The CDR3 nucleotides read TGTGCCAGCAGTTACGGTAGTCTGGAGACCCAGTACTTC.

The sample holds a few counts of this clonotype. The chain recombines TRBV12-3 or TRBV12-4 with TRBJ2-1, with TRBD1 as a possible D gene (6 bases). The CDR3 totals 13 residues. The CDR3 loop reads CAIFGQPYNEQFF. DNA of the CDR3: TGTGCAATATTCGGACAGCCCTACAATGAGCAGTTCTTC.

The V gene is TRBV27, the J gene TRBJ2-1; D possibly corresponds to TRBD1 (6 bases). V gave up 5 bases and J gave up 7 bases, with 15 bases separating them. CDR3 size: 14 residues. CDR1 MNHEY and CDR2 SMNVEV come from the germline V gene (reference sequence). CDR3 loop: CASSAGVGLNEQFF. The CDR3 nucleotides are TGTGCCAGCAGTGCAGGGGTAGGATTGAATGAGCAGTTCTTC.

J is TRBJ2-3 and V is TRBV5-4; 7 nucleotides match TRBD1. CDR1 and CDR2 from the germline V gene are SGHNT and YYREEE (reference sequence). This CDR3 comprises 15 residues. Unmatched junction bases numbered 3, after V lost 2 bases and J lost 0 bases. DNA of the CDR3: TGTGCCAGCAGCTTTATGACAGGGAGCACAGATACGCAGTATTTT. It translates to CASSFMTGSTDTQYF.

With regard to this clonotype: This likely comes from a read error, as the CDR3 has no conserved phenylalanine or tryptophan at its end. The CDR3 spells CASSYQQGNTEAFS. CDR3 sequence (DNA): TGTGCCAGCTCTTATCAACAGGGGAACACTGAAGCTTTCTCT. The V and J genes are TRBV28 and TRBJ1-1; weak D call: TRBD1 (6 bases). Trimming took 8 bases from V and 1 from J, leaving 14 bases between them. Germline CDR1 is MDHEN and CDR2 is SYDVKM. This CDR3 has 14 residues.